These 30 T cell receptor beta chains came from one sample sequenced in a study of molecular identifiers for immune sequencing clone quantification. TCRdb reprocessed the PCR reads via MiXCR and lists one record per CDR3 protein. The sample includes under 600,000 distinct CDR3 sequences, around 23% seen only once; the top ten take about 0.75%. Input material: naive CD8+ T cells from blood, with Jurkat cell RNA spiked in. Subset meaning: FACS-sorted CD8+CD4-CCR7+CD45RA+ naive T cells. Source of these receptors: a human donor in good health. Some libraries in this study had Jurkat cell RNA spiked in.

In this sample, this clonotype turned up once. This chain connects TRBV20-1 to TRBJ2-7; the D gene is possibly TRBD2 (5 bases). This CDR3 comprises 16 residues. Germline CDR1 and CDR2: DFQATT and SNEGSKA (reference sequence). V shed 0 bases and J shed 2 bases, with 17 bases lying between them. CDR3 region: CSARDPPGYGPYEQYF. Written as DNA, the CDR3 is TGCAGTGCTAGAGACCCCCCGGGGTACGGCCCCTACGAGCAGTACTTC.

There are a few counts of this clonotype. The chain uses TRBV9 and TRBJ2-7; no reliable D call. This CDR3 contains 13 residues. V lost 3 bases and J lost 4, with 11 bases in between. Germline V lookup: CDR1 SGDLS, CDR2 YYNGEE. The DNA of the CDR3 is TGTGCCAGCAGCGGCTACGGTGGGTACGAGCAGTACTTC. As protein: CASSGYGGYEQYF.

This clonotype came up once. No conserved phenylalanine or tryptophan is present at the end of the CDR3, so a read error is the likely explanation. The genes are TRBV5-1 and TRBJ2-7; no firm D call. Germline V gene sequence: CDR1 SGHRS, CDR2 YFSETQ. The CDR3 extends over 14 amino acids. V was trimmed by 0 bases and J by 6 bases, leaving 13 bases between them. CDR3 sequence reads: CASSLVGRVGEQYI. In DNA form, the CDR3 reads TGCGCCAGCAGCTTGGTGGGAAGGGTTGGCGAGCAGTACATC.

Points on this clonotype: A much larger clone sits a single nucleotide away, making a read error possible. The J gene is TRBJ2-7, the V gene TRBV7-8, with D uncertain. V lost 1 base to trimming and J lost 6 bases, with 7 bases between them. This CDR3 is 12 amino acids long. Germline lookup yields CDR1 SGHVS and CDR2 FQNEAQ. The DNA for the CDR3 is TGTGCCAGCAGCTTAGACCGGTGCGAGCAGTACTTC. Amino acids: CASSLDRCEQYF.

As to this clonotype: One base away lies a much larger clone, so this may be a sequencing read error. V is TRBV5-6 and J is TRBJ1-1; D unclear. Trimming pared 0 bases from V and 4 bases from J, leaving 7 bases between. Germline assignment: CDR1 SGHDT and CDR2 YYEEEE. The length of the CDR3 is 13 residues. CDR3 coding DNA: TGTGCCAGCAGCTTGGCAAGGCCCACTGAAGCTTTCTTT. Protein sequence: CASSLARPTEAFF.

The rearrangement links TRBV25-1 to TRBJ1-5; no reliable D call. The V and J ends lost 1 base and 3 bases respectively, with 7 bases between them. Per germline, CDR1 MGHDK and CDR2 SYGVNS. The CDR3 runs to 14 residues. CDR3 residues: CASSELAVNQPQHF. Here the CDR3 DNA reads TGTGCCAGCAGTGAATTGGCTGTCAATCAGCCCCAGCATTTT.

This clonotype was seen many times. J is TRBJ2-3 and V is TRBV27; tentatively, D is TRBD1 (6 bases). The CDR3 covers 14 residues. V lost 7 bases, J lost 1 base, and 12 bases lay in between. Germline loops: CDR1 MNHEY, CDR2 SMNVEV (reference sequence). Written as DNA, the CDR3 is TGTGCCAGCAATCCATACAGGGGCACAGATACGCAGTATTTT. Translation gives CASNPYRGTDTQYF.

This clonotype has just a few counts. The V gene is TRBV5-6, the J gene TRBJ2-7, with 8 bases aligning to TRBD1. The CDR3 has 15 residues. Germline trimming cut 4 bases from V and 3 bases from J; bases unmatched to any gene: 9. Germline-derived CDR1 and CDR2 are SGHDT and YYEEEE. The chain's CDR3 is CASSATQGALYEQYF. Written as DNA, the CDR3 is TGTGCCAGCAGCGCCACCCAGGGGGCTCTCTACGAGCAGTACTTC.

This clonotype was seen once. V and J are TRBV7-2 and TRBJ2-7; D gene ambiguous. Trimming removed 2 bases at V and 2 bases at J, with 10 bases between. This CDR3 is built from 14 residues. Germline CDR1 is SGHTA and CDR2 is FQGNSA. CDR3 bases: TGTGCCAGCAGCTTACTGGGCGATCCCTACGAGCAGTACTTC. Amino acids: CASSLLGDPYEQYF.

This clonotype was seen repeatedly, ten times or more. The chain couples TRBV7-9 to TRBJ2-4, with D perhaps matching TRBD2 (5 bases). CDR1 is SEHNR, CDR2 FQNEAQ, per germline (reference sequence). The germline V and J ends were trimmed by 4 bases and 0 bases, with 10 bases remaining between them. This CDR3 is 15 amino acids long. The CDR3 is CASSSDYLAKNIQYF. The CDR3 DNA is TGTGCCAGCAGCTCCGACTATCTAGCCAAAAACATTCAGTACTTC. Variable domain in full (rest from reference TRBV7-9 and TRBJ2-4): DTGVSQNPRHKITKRGQNVTFRCDPISEHNRLYWYRQTLGQGPEFLTYFQNEAQLEKSRLLSDRFSAERPKGSFSTLEIQRTEQGDSAMYLCASSSDYLAKNIQYFGAGTRLSVL.

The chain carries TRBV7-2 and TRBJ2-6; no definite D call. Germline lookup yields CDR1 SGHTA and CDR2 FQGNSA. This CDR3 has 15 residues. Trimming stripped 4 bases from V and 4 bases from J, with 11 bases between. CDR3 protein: CASSSNIGGANVLTF. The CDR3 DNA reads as TGTGCCAGCAGCTCCAACATCGGAGGGGCCAACGTCCTGACTTTC.

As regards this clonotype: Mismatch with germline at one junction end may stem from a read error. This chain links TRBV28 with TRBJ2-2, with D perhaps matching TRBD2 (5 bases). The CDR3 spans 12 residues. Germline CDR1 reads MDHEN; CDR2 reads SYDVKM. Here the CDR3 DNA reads TGTGCCAGCAGCTCAAACACCGGGGAGCTGCTTTTT. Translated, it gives CASSSNTGELLF.

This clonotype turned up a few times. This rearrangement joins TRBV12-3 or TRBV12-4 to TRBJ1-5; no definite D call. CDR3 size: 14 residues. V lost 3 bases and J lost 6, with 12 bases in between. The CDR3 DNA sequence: TGTGCCAGCAGTTTCAGTTTCCCAGGTCAGCCCCAGCATTTT. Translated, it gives CASSFSFPGQPQHF.

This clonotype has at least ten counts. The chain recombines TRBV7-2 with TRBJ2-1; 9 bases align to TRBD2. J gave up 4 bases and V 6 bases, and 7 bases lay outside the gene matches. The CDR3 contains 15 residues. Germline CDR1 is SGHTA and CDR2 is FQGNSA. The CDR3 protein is CASRGSGSAYNEQFF. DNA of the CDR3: TGTGCCAGCAGGGGTAGCGGGAGCGCTTACAATGAGCAGTTCTTC.

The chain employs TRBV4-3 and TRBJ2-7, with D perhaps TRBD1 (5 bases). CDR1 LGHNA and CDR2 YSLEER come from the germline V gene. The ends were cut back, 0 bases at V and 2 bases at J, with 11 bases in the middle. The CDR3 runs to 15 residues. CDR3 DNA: TGCGCCAGCAGCCAAGAATTCCAGGGCGCCTACGAGCAGTACTTC. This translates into CASSQEFQGAYEQYF.

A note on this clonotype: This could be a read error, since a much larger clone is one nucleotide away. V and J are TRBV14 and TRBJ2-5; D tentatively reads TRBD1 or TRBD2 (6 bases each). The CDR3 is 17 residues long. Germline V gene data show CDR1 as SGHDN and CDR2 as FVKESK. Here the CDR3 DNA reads TGTGCCAGCAGCCAAGCTTTCGGGGGCTCTCTCCAAGAGCCCCAGTACTTC. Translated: CASSQAFGGSLQEPQYF.

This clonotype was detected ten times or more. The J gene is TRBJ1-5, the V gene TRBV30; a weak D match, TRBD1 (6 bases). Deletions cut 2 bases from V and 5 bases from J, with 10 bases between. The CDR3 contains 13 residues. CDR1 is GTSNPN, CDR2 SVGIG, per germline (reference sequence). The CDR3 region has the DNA TGTGCCTGGAGTATGACAGGAGATCAGCCCCAGCATTTT. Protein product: CAWSMTGDQPQHF.

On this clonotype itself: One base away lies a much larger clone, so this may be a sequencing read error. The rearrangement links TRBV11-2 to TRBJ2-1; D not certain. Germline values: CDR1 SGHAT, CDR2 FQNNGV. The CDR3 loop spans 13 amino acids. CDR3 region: CASGLMDANEQFF. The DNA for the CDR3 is TGTGCCAGCGGCTTAATGGATGCAAATGAGCAGTTCTTC.

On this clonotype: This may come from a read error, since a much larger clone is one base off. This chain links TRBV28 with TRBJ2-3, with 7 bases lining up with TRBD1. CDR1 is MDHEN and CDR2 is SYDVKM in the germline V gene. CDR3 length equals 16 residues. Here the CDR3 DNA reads TGTGCCAGCGGTTTGGGGACAGTTAGTGGCACAGATACGCAGTATTTT. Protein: CASGLGTVSGTDTQYF.

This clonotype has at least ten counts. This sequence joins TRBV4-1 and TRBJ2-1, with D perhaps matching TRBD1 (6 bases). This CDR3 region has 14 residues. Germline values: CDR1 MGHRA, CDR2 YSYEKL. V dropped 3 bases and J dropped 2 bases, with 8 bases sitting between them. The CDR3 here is CASSHRGPYNEQFF. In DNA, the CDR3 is TGCGCCAGCAGCCACAGGGGACCCTACAATGAGCAGTTCTTC.

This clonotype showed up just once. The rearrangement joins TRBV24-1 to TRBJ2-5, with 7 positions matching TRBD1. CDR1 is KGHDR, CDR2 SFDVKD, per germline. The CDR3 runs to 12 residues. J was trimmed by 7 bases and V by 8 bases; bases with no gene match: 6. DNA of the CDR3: TGTGCCACCACGACAGGGATCGGGACCCAGTACTTC. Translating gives CATTTGIGTQYF.

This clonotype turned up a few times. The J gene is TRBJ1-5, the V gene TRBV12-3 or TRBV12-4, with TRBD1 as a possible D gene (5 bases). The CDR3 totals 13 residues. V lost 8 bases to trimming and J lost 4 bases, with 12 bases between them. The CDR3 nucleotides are TGTGCCAGCGGTCAGGGAGCAAATCAGCCCCAGCATTTT. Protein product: CASGQGANQPQHF.

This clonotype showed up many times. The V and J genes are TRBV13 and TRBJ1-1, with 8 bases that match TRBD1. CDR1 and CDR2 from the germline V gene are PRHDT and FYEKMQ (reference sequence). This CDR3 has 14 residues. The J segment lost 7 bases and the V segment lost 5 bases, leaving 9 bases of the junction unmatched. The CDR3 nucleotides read TGTGCCAGCAGCCCCTGGACAGGGAGTATTGAAGCTTTCTTT. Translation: CASSPWTGSIEAFF.

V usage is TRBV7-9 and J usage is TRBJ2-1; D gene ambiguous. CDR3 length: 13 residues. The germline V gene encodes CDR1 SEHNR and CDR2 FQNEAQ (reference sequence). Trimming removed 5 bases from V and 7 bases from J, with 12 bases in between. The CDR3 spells CASSPVLVNEQFF. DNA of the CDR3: TGTGCCAGCAGCCCAGTGCTAGTAAATGAGCAGTTCTTC.

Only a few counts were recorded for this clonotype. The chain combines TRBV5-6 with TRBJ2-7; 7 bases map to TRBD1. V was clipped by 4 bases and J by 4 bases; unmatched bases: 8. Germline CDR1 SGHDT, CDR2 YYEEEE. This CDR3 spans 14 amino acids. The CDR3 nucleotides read TGTGCCAGCAGCCCGACAGGGAGTCAATACGAGCAGTACTTC. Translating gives CASSPTGSQYEQYF. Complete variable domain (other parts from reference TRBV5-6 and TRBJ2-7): DAGVTQSPTHLIKTRGQQVTLRCSPKSGHDTVSWYQQALGQGPQFIFQYYEEEERQRGNFPDRFSGHQFPNYSSELNVNALLLGDSALYLCASSPTGSQYEQYFGPGTRLTVT.

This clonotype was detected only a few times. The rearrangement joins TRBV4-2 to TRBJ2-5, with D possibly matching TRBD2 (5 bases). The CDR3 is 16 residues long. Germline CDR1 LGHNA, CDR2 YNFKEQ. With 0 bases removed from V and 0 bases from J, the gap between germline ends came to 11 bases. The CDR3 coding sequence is TGTGCCAGCAGCCAAGAGTTGAGCGGCCACCAAGAGACCCAGTACTTC. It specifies CASSQELSGHQETQYF.

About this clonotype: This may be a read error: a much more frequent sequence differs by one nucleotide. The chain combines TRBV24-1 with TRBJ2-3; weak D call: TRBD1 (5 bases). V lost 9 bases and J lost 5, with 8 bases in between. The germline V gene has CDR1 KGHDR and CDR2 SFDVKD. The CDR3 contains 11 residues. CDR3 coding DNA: TGTGCCACCGGACACGGAGATACGCAGTATTTT. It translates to CATGHGDTQYF.

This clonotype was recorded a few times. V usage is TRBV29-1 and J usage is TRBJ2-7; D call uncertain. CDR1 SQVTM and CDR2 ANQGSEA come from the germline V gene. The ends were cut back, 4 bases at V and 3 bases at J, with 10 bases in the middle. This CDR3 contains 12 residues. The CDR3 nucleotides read TGCAGCGTTGGAGCCAGCATCTACGAGCAGTACTTC. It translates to CSVGASIYEQYF.

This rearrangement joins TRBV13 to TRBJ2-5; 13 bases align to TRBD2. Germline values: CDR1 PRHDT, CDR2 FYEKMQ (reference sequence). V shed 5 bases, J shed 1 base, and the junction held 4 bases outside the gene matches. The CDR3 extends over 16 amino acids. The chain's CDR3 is CASSPTSGGSQETQYF. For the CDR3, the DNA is TGTGCCAGCAGCCCGACTAGCGGGGGGTCCCAAGAGACCCAGTACTTC.

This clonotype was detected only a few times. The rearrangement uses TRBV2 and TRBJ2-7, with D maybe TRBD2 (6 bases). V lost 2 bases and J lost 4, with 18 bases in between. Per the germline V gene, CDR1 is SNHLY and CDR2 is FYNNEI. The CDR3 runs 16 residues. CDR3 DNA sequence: TGTGCCAGCAGTGAACCACTTCAGGGTGGGGGGTACGAGCAGTACTTC. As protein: CASSEPLQGGGYEQYF.